This passage covers 18 T cell receptor beta chains from one sample sequenced in a study of T cells in Graves' hyperthyroidism and ophthalmopathy (dated by TCRdb to between 2017 and 2020). The library came from multiplex PCR. TCRdb records Illumina HiSeq 2000 as the sequencer. TCR beta CDR3 regions were amplified from RNA transcripts. A first-round RT-PCR of the TCR CDR3 used the HTBI primer set with the Qiagen OneStep RT-PCR kit. TCRdb ran its own pipeline on the public reads, namely fastp trimming at Q25 and MiXCR clone calling, and kept in-frame beta chains. Rows are unified per CDR3 protein, each entry keeping the most common DNA and genes. A total of around 600,000 distinct CDR3 sequences appear in this sample, around 14% of them only once. Clones ranked in the top ten supply approximately 7.4% of the sample. Sample: blood. Receptors originate from a woman in her twenties or thirties with Graves' hyperthyroidism.

This clonotype was found many times. The rearrangement uses TRBV30 and TRBJ2-3, with D unclear. Between the trimmed V and J ends, which lost 0 bases and 3 bases, there was a span of 7 bases. The CDR3 runs to 13 residues. In germline, CDR1 is GTSNPN, CDR2 SVGIG (reference sequence). For the CDR3, the DNA is TGTGCCTGGAGTGTTTTGGGGACAGATACGCAGTATTTT. This codes for CAWSVLGTDTQYF.

The chain links TRBV20-1 to TRBJ2-5, with TRBD1 matching 7 bases. Germline CDR1 reads DFQATT; CDR2 reads SNEGSKA (reference sequence). The CDR3 covers 16 residues. Germline trimming cut 1 base from V and 3 bases from J; bases unmatched to any gene: 11. The CDR3 nucleotides read TGCAGTGCTAGAGCGCGCTTGACAGGGACCGAAGAGACCCAGTACTTC. Its protein product is CSARARLTGTEETQYF.

This clonotype appeared many times. V is TRBV5-1 and J is TRBJ2-7; 7 bases align to TRBD1. The V gene end was trimmed by 4 bases and the J gene end by 8 bases; junction bases not matched to a gene: 6. The germline gives CDR1 SGHRS, CDR2 YFSETQ. The CDR3 has 12 residues. The chain's CDR3 is CASSPGTDQQYF. DNA of the CDR3: TGCGCCAGCAGCCCCGGGACAGACCAGCAGTACTTC.

This clonotype turned up a few times. This chain connects TRBV27 to TRBJ2-7, with a possible D match to TRBD1 (5 bases). The germline CDR1 and CDR2 sequences are MNHEY and SMNVEV (reference sequence). The CDR3 consists of 15 residues. Deletions cut 0 bases from V and 3 bases from J, with 12 bases between. For the CDR3, the DNA is TGTGCCAGCAGTTTATCAACAGGCCCGCTCTACGAGCAGTACTTC. Its translation: CASSLSTGPLYEQYF.

This clonotype was counted many times. The V and J genes are TRBV29-1 and TRBJ1-2, with D maybe TRBD1 (6 bases). CDR1 is SQVTM, CDR2 ANQGSEA, per germline. The CDR3 is made up of 13 amino acids. Trimming took off 6 bases at V and 8 bases at J, with 19 bases between the two ends. Here the CDR3 reads CSVEYRDNRGYTF. In DNA, the CDR3 is TGCAGCGTCGAATACCGGGACAATAGAGGCTACACCTTC.

As to this clonotype: This could be a read error, since a much larger clone is one nucleotide away. The rearrangement links TRBV30 to TRBJ1-5, with 9 positions matching TRBD1. V lost 7 bases, J lost 2 bases, and 6 bases stayed unmatched. Germline assignment: CDR1 GTSNPN and CDR2 SVGIG (reference sequence). The CDR3 spans 14 residues. CDR3 in DNA: TGTGCCTTCCGACGGACAGGGGGCAATCAGCCCCAGCATTTT. Translation gives CAFRRTGGNQPQHF. Filled out from reference TRBV30 and TRBJ1-5, the complete variable domain reads SQTIHQWPATLVQPVGSPLSLECTVEGTSNPNLYWYRQAAGRGLQLLFYSVGIGQISSEVPQNLSASRPQDRQFILSSKKLLLSDSGFYLCAFRRTGGNQPQHFGDGTRLSIL.

This clonotype was observed at least ten times. This sequence joins TRBV29-1 and TRBJ1-2; 7 positions match TRBD1. CDR1 is SQVTM, CDR2 ANQGSEA, per germline. This CDR3 region has 12 residues. Trimming at V came to 6 bases and at J to 4 bases, leaving 5 bases not matched to a gene. CDR3 residues: CSVDRTPYGYTF. CDR3 bases: TGCAGCGTGGACAGGACGCCCTATGGCTACACCTTC. Full variable domain (outside the CDR3, taken from reference TRBV29-1 and TRBJ1-2): SAVISQKPSRDICQRGTSLTIQCQVDSQVTMMFWYRQQPGQSLTLIATANQGSEATYESGFVIDKFPISRPNLTFSTLTVSNMSPEDSSIYLCSVDRTPYGYTFGSGTRLTVV.

This clonotype was observed at least ten times. A read error may produce the germline difference seen at one junction end. The chain couples TRBV2 to TRBJ2-1, with D possibly TRBD1 on 6 matching bases. The CDR3 is 15 residues long. Per germline, CDR1 SNHLY and CDR2 FYNNEI. CDR3 DNA: TGTGCCAGCAGGGAAGACTGGACAGACTACAATGAGCAGTTCTTC. This translates into CASREDWTDYNEQFF.

The chain is built from TRBV7-8 and TRBJ2-2; 7 bases align to TRBD1. The CDR3 has 16 amino acids. From germline, CDR1 is SGHVS and CDR2 FQNEAQ. Losses at the gene ends were 7 bases for V and 1 base for J; bases not matched to a gene: 9. The CDR3 sequence: CASNPLRTGNTGELFF. The CDR3 DNA follows: TGTGCCAGCAACCCATTGAGGACAGGGAACACCGGGGAGCTGTTTTTT.

In this sample, this clonotype turned up many times. The V and J genes are TRBV7-3 and TRBJ2-1, with 14 positions matching TRBD2. The CDR3 consists of 18 residues. With 5 bases clipped from V and 8 bases from J, the junction kept 14 bases outside the gene matches. Germline V gene data show CDR1 as SGHTA and CDR2 as FQGTGA. For the CDR3, the DNA is TGTGCCAGCAGCCCCCAGGCCGGGACTAGCGGGAGTATCGATGAGCAGTTCTTC. Translation gives CASSPQAGTSGSIDEQFF.

This clonotype showed up just a few times. This chain uses TRBV20-1 with TRBJ2-1, with 7 bases that match TRBD2. In germline, CDR1 is DFQATT, CDR2 SNEGSKA (reference sequence). The CDR3 spans 15 residues. The ends lost 3 bases at V and 1 base at J; junction bases unmatched: 6. CDR3 protein: CSASPPLASYNEQFF. CDR3 DNA sequence: TGCAGTGCTAGCCCCCCACTAGCGTCCTACAATGAGCAGTTCTTC.

There are many counts of this clonotype. The gene calls are TRBV6-1 and TRBJ2-1; 11 bases fit TRBD2. Per the germline V gene, CDR1 is MNHNS and CDR2 is SASEGT. This CDR3 is built from 16 residues. J gave up 6 bases and V 6 bases, and 10 bases lay outside the gene matches. CDR3 coding DNA: TGTGCCAGCAGAGGGACTAGCGGCCCAAAGGGCAATGAGCAGTTCTTC. Translation: CASRGTSGPKGNEQFF.

This clonotype was counted ten times or more. CDR3: CSATLAGDSYNEQFF. The CDR3 DNA is TGCAGTGCTACGCTAGCGGGAGACTCCTACAATGAGCAGTTCTTC. The chain recombines TRBV20-1 with TRBJ2-1, with 10 positions matching TRBD2. From germline, CDR1 is DFQATT and CDR2 SNEGSKA (reference sequence). This CDR3 is 15 amino acids long. The ends lost 4 bases at V and 0 bases at J; junction bases unmatched: 3.

V gene TRBV28 combines with J gene TRBJ2-1; possible D gene TRBD2, 5 bases. The CDR3 contains 14 residues. With 4 bases removed from V and 4 bases from J, the gap between germline ends came to 11 bases. CDR1 MDHEN and CDR2 SYDVKM come from the germline V gene. The CDR3 region is CASSSVRVYNEQFF. CDR3 nucleotides: TGTGCCAGCAGTTCGGTGCGGGTTTACAATGAGCAGTTCTTC.

Many counts were recorded for this clonotype. The J gene is TRBJ1-1, the V gene TRBV30, with D perhaps TRBD1 (6 bases). V was clipped by 1 base and J by 5 bases, with 20 bases between them. The CDR3 sequence is 16 residues long. Germline V gene lookup returns CDR1 GTSNPN and CDR2 SVGIG (reference sequence). The CDR3 coding sequence is TGTGCCTGGAGTGATCGGAGGACAGCCCTAGGGACTGAAGCTTTCTTT. This sequence encodes CAWSDRRTALGTEAFF. The complete variable domain, with remaining parts taken from reference TRBV30 and TRBJ1-1, reads SQTIHQWPATLVQPVGSPLSLECTVEGTSNPNLYWYRQAAGRGLQLLFYSVGIGQISSEVPQNLSASRPQDRQFILSSKKLLLSDSGFYLCAWSDRRTALGTEAFFGQGTRLTVV.

This clonotype came up many times. V and J are TRBV18 and TRBJ2-2; 7 nucleotides match TRBD1. CDR3 size: 15 residues. Losses at the gene ends were 3 bases for V and 4 bases for J; bases not matched to a gene: 5. The V gene's germline CDR1 is KGHSH and CDR2 LQKENI. Written as DNA, the CDR3 is TGTGCCAGCTCACCTATGACAGGGAGCACCGGGGAGCTGTTTTTT. This gives the protein CASSPMTGSTGELFF.

The genes are TRBV28 and TRBJ1-2; 7 bases map to TRBD1. CDR3 length equals 15 residues. Germline trimming cut 4 bases from V and 4 bases from J; bases unmatched to any gene: 9. CDR1 is MDHEN and CDR2 is SYDVKM in the germline V gene. The CDR3 DNA follows: TGTGCCAGCAGTTGGAAGGGGGCGCGGAGCTATGGCTACACCTTC. Residues: CASSWKGARSYGYTF.

The chain has TRBV18 and TRBJ2-2; TRBD1 or TRBD2 may be the D gene (6 bases each). Germline CDR1 reads KGHSH; CDR2 reads LQKENI. The CDR3 has 16 residues. The ends were cut back, 2 bases at V and 2 bases at J, with 12 bases in the middle. The CDR3 loop reads CASSPEGGHNTGELFF. The CDR3 DNA follows: TGTGCCAGCTCACCAGAAGGGGGGCACAACACCGGGGAGCTGTTTTTT.